This TCR beta chain was sequenced during a study of blood T cell repertoires in COVID-19 (TCRdb year 2020). Some background on the complete study: The collaborator samples originated in the United States, Italy and Spain and spanned the acute and convalescent phases of COVID-19. HLA class I and class II types, where available, came from metadata supplied by the sample provider rather than from assay-based typing. The material from the prospective study consisted of cDNA or gDNA derived from T cells, B-cell-depleted T cells, or PBMCs. Subjects who had been exposed to COVID-19, were actively infected with it, or had recovered from it provided the deeply sampled blood TCRbeta repertoires that made up the dataset. A freely available public database, intended as a resource for researchers studying the immune response to SARS-CoV-2, is where the repertoires were released. Samples were obtained from the ongoing ImmuneRACE study (first 160 participants) and from over a thousand subjects provided by 6 global collaborators. Sample metadata almost always included a de-identified subject ID, COVID-19 status, age in years and sex. Overall results and qualifications from the work: The amount of clinical and demographic metadata varied by source and participant and was provided uncurated.

A second Seattle source provided samples from volunteer blood donors who had recovered from COVID-19. Whole blood was collected in K2EDTA tubes by collaborating institutions according to the institutions' own protocols. For TCRbeta analysis, collaborator samples were shipped as frozen whole blood, as isolated PBMCs, or as DNA extracted from either sample type. The germline V gene encodes CDR1 MRHNA and CDR2 SNTAGT. V ends up 7 bases short and J 3 bases short, with an unmatched junction base count of 5. The CDR3 has 15 amino acids, counting the end cysteine and phenylalanine. The only DNA kept is the CDR3, 45 bases in frame from the first base. On this clone: Its antigen is currently not known. The input lacks base qualities; no much larger clone sits a single base away.

TCRbeta CDR3 regions were amplified from genomic DNA by means of the immunoSEQ Assay, a bias-controlled multiplex PCR. The authors' analysis ran thus. Within the assay, amplification of reference gene primers was used to estimate how many nucleated cells each sample contained. To quantify the absolute abundance of each unique TCRbeta CDR3 rearrangement, sequence reads were collapsed and filtered. For each sample, productive Simpson clonality was calculated by taking the square root of Simpson's diversity index across productive rearrangements. In its TCRdb copy, this immuneACCESS table keeps in-frame sequences only and misses some clones. Where compared with another copy, unresolved V genes explain less than half of these, and the others have no known cause. D and trimming were read from the DNA, whereas the V and J calls and clone size are those reported in that table. This sample is represented by around 240,000 clones; about 79% of them were singletons. Of the sample, approximately 1.5% is held by the ten largest clones.

What was sequenced was peripheral blood. This receptor was identified in a woman aged 40 to 49 who had recovered from COVID-19. The chain joins TRBV6-4 to TRBJ2-1; 11 middle bases align to TRBD2. The nucleotide sequence reads as follows: TGTGCCAGCACTGAAACTAGCGGGGGCTACAATGAGCAGTTCTTC. This is translated as CASTETSGGYNEQFF.